This T cell receptor beta chain was found in a study of immune heterogeneity within non-small cell lung tumors. This clonotype was detected once. In germline, CDR1 is SGDLS, CDR2 YYNGEE. This CDR3 is built from 15 residues. Trimming cost V 4 bases and J 5 bases, with 16 bases left between them. Multiplex PCR relied on 32 V and 13 J primers to amplify TCR beta CDR3. TCRdb itself ran the multiplex PCR reads through MiXCR, one entry per CDR3 protein. The sample holds under 7,000 distinct CDR3 sequences, 22% seen once. At roughly 610 ng per sample, bulk tumor genomic DNA provided the template. From each primary tumor, several far-apart biopsies were obtained during surgery. Curative operations were performed on patients who had untreated, newly diagnosed non-small cell lung cancer.

The chain joins TRBV9 to TRBJ2-1, with D perhaps TRBD2 (6 bases). Source material: lung tumor tissue. The receptor was isolated from a female donor with non-small cell lung cancer. The CDR3 coding sequence is TGTGCCAGCAGCCCCCTGACTAGTTCCCACAATGAGCAGTTCTTC. The encoded protein is CASSPLTSSHNEQFF.